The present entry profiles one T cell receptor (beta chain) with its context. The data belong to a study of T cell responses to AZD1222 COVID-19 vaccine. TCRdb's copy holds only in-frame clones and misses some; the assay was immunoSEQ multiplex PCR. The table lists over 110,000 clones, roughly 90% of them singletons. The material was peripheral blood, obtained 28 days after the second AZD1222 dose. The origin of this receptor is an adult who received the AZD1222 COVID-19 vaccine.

The CDR3 reads CAISEVPTGGRNTIYF. CDR3 sequence (DNA): TGTGCCATCAGTGAAGTTCCAACAGGGGGAAGAAACACCATATATTTT. The V call is TRBV10-3, the J call TRBJ1-3; 8 nucleotides match TRBD1. CDR1 and CDR2 (germline): ENHRY, SYGVKD. Trimming took 3 bases from V and 5 from J; bases not matched to a gene: 9. The CDR3 spans 16 residues.